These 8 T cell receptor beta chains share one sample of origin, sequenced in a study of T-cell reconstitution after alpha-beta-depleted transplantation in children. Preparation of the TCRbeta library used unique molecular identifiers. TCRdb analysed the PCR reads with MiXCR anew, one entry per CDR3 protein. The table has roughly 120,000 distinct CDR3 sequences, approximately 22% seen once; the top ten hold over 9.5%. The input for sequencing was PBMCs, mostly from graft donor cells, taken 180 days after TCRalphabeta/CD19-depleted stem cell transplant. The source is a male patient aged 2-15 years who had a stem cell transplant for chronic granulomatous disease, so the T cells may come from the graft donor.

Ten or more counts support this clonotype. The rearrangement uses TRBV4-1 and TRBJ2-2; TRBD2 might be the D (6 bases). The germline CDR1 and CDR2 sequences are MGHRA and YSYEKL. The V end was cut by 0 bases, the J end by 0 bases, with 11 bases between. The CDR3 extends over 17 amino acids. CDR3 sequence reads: CASSQEIGLPNTGELFF. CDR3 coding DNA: TGCGCCAGCAGCCAAGAAATAGGACTACCGAACACCGGGGAGCTGTTTTTT.

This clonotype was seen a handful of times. CDR3 nucleotide sequence: TGTGCCAGCAGCTTCGCAGGGGCCGTCCGGGACGAGCAGTACTTC. It is translated as CASSFAGAVRDEQYF. The chain uses TRBV7-2 and TRBJ2-7, with D maybe TRBD1 (6 bases). V dropped 3 bases and J dropped 5 bases, with 17 bases sitting between them. This CDR3 spans 15 amino acids. The germline V gene encodes CDR1 SGHTA and CDR2 FQGNSA.

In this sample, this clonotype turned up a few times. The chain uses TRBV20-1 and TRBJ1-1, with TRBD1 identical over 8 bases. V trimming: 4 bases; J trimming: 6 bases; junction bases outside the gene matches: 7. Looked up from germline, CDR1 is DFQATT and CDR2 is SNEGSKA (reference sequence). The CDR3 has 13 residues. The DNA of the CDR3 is TGCAGTGCTAAAGACAGGGGCTTCGCTGAAGCTTTCTTT. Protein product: CSAKDRGFAEAFF.

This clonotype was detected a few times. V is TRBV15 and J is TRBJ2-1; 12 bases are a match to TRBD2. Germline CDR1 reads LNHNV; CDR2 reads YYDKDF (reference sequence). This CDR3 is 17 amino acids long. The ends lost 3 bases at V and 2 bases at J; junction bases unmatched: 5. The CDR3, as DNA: TGTGCCACCAGCAGTTTGACTAGCGGGGGTCCCTACAATGAGCAGTTCTTC. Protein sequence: CATSSLTSGGPYNEQFF.

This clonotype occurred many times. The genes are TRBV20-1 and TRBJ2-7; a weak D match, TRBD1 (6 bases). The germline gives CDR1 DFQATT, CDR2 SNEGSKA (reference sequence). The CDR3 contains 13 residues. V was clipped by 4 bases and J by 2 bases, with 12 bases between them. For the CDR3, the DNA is TGCAGTGCTACCAGGACAGCAACCTACGAGCAGTACTTC. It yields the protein CSATRTATYEQYF.

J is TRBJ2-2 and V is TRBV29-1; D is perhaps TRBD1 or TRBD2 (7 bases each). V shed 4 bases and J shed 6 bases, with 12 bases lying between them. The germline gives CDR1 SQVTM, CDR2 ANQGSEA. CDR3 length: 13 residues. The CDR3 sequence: CSVGAGGAGELFF. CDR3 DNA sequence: TGCAGCGTTGGCGCAGGGGGGGCCGGGGAGCTGTTTTTT.

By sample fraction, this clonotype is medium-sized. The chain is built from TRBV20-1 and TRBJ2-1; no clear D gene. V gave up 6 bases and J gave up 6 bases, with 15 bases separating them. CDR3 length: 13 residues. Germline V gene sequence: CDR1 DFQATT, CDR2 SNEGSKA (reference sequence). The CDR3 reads CSAPRVSRNEQFF. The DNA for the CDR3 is TGCAGTGCCCCCCGAGTTAGCCGCAATGAGCAGTTCTTC.

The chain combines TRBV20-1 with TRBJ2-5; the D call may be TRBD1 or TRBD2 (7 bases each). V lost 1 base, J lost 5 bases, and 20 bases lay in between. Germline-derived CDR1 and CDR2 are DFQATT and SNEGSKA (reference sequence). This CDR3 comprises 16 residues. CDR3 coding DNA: TGCAGTGCTAGAGGCGGGAGAGGGGGCCAGCACGAGACCCAGTACTTC. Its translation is CSARGGRGGQHETQYF.